The sequence of this T cell receptor (beta chain) was determined in a study of molecular identifiers for immune sequencing clone quantification. TCRdb used MiXCR to reprocess the PCR reads, holding one entry per CDR3 protein. The repertoire consists of about half a million distinct CDR3 sequences, with over 20% occurring once and the leading ten covering about 0.78%. For this clonotype: Antigen unknown. One base away lies a much larger clone, so this may be a sequencing read error.

Findings and limits, study-wide: Clonotypes surpassing 20 RNA copies contained over 99% of effector molecules, versus under 1% in naive cells.

Libraries used 20,000 to 1,000,000 sorted naive CD8 T cells and 10%, 30% or 50% RNA input. Germline V gene lookup returns CDR1 SGHRS and CDR2 YFSETQ. The CDR3 totals 12 residues. V was clipped by 9 bases and J by 6 bases, with 13 bases between them. What was sequenced was naive CD8+ T cells from blood, with Jurkat cell RNA spiked in. As for subset: FACS-sorted CD8+CD4-CCR7+CD45RA+ naive T cells. The receptor was isolated from a human donor in good health. Some libraries in this study had Jurkat cell RNA spiked in. This chain joins TRBV5-1 and TRBJ2-1, with D possibly called TRBD1 or TRBD2 (5 bases each). DNA for the CDR3: TGCGCCACCAGGGACGCAGCCAATGAGCAGTTCTTC. Amino acids: CATRDAANEQFF.